The 11 T cell receptor beta chains below were found in one sample sequenced in a study of blood T cell repertoires in COVID-19. Method: immunoSEQ multiplex PCR; TCRdb's copy keeps in-frame clones and lacks some. Counted here are around 250,000 clones, more than 75% occurring once; the ten biggest clones make up around 15%. Sequenced material: PBMCs or T cells enriched from blood (not recorded which). Source of these receptors: a man between 18 and 29 years old who had recovered from COVID-19.

V is TRBV12-3 or TRBV12-4 and J is TRBJ2-1; D perhaps matches TRBD1 (5 bases). This CDR3 has 12 residues. The V end lost 2 bases, the J end lost 9 bases, and 8 bases lay between the germline ends. CDR3 sequence (DNA): TGTGCCAGCAGTTTAATGGGGCGTGAGCAGTTCTTC. Translation gives CASSLMGREQFF.

The J gene is TRBJ2-2, the V gene TRBV7-9; 8 bases fit TRBD2. This CDR3 comprises 16 residues. V was pared by 5 bases and J by 7 bases, with 12 bases of the junction left unmatched. Germline assignment: CDR1 SEHNR and CDR2 FQNEAQ (reference sequence). The CDR3 nucleotides read TGTGCCAGCAGCCCAACCGGGACTAGACCCGACGGGGAGCTGTTTTTT. Its translation is CASSPTGTRPDGELFF.

The chain couples TRBV19 to TRBJ2-5; D not resolved. V was cut by 6 bases and J by 1 base, with 12 bases left in between. CDR3 length: 14 amino acids. Germline V CDR1 and CDR2: LNHDA, SQIVND (reference sequence). The DNA of the CDR3 is TGTGCCAGTAGGGAGACCGGTCGCCAAGAGACCCAGTACTTC. It codes for CASRETGRQETQYF.

The V gene is TRBV28, the J gene TRBJ1-6; 8 bases align to TRBD1. The ends lost 4 bases at V and 4 bases at J; junction bases unmatched: 3. The CDR3 has 15 amino acids. Germline-derived CDR1 and CDR2 are MDHEN and SYDVKM. The CDR3 DNA is TGTGCCAGCAGTTCTCGACAGGGGTATAATTCACCCCTCCACTTT. This translates into CASSSRQGYNSPLHF.

The chain uses TRBV16 and TRBJ1-1; a possible D gene is TRBD1 (5 bases). V was shortened by 4 bases and J by 1 base, with 13 bases between the two germline ends. From germline, CDR1 is KGHSY and CDR2 FQNENV. The CDR3 is 15 amino acids. CDR3 in amino acids: CASSRTGGANTEAFF. Here the CDR3 DNA reads TGTGCCAGCAGCCGAACGGGCGGGGCGAACACTGAAGCTTTCTTT. The whole variable domain, remainder taken from reference TRBV16 and TRBJ1-1, is GEEVAQTPKHLVRGEGQKAKLYCAPIKGHSYVFWYQQVLKNEFKFLISFQNENVFDETGMPKERFSAKCLPNSPCSLEIQATKLEDSAVYFCASSRTGGANTEAFFGQGTRLTVV.

The chain recombines TRBV27 with TRBJ1-2; possible D gene TRBD1, 5 bases. With 6 bases removed from V and 3 bases from J, the gap between germline ends came to 8 bases. Germline lookup yields CDR1 MNHEY and CDR2 SMNVEV (reference sequence). The CDR3 length is 12 residues. DNA for the CDR3: TGTGCCAGCAGCCGGGGGGACTATGGCTACACCTTC. This sequence encodes CASSRGDYGYTF.

V and J are TRBV28 and TRBJ1-2, with 11 nucleotides matching TRBD1. Looked up from germline, CDR1 is MDHEN and CDR2 is SYDVKM. The CDR3 sequence is 15 residues long. V was clipped by 5 bases and J by 7 bases; unmatched bases: 9. The CDR3 loop reads CASSPPDRGQGGYTF. The CDR3, as DNA: TGTGCCAGCAGTCCCCCGGACAGGGGGCAAGGTGGCTACACCTTC.

This chain joins TRBV20-1 and TRBJ1-2; D is possibly TRBD1 (5 bases). Deletions cut 4 bases from V and 5 bases from J, with 8 bases between. The CDR3 extends over 11 amino acids. The germline CDR1 and CDR2 sequences are DFQATT and SNEGSKA (reference sequence). The CDR3 region has the DNA TGCAGTGCTATCGGGGGGTATGGCTACACCTTC. Encoded protein: CSAIGGYGYTF.

V is TRBV6-5 and J is TRBJ2-3, with a weak D call TRBD2 (5 bases). Per the germline V gene, CDR1 is MNHEY and CDR2 is SVGAGI. The CDR3 is made up of 14 amino acids. V gave up 6 bases and J gave up 0 bases, with 10 bases separating them. This CDR3 is CASSQGLSTDTQYF. The CDR3 nucleotides read TGTGCCAGCAGCCAAGGACTGAGCACAGATACGCAGTATTTT.

The genes are TRBV18 and TRBJ2-7, with D possibly matching TRBD2 (6 bases). The ends were cut back, 4 bases at V and 4 bases at J, with 17 bases in the middle. This CDR3 is built from 15 residues. Germline loops: CDR1 KGHSH, CDR2 LQKENI. The CDR3 DNA is TGTGCCAGCTCACGGGCGGCTAGCGAAAATTACGAGCAGTACTTC. Residues: CASSRAASENYEQYF.

This chain connects TRBV19 to TRBJ2-3, with unresolved D. CDR3 length: 13 amino acids. The germline V and J ends were trimmed by 6 bases and 0 bases, with 7 bases remaining between them. Per the germline V gene, CDR1 is LNHDA and CDR2 is SQIVND (reference sequence). For the CDR3, the DNA is TGTGCCAGTAGACCCAGGAGCACAGATACGCAGTATTTT. Amino acid sequence: CASRPRSTDTQYF. Variable domain in full (rest from reference TRBV19 and TRBJ2-3): DGGITQSPKYLFRKEGQNVTLSCEQNLNHDAMYWYRQDPGQGLRLIYYSQIVNDFQKGDIAEGYSVSREKKESFPLTVTSAQKNPTAFYLCASRPRSTDTQYFGPGTRLTVL.